These 30 T cell receptor beta chains came from one sample sequenced in a study of regulatory T cells in long-lasting Graves disease. Assembly of TCR beta libraries relied on iRepertoire HTBI primers together with Arm-PCR of CDR3 regions. TCRdb re-called the multiplex PCR reads through MiXCR, storing one row per CDR3 protein. Of hundreds of thousands of distinct CDR3 sequences listed, about 20% are singletons. As for time point: persistent/refractory GD, antithyroid drugs over 5 years with positive TRAb. TCR sequences were obtained from RNA taken from PBMCs. Source: peripheral blood mononuclear cells (PBMCs), taken when the disease was refractory, from a patient treated with antithyroid drugs. The receptor set was obtained from a female donor with Graves disease.

This chain joins TRBV29-1 and TRBJ1-1, with TRBD1 matching over 8 bases. Losses at the gene ends were 6 bases for V and 0 bases for J; bases not matched to a gene: 3. The germline CDR1 and CDR2 sequences are SQVTM and ANQGSEA. The CDR3 runs to 13 residues. The CDR3: CSVGQAMNTEAFF. The CDR3 DNA sequence: TGCAGCGTGGGACAGGCTATGAACACTGAAGCTTTCTTT. Complete variable domain (other parts from reference TRBV29-1 and TRBJ1-1): SAVISQKPSRDICQRGTSLTIQCQVDSQVTMMFWYRQQPGQSLTLIATANQGSEATYESGFVIDKFPISRPNLTFSTLTVSNMSPEDSSIYLCSVGQAMNTEAFFGQGTRLTVV.

This clonotype came up many times. The chain recombines TRBV5-5 with TRBJ1-4; D not certain. Germline V CDR1 and CDR2: SGHKS, YYEKEE (reference sequence). V lost 0 bases and J lost 7, with 13 bases in between. The CDR3 contains 15 residues. CDR3 in amino acids: CASSLVGQNGEKLFF. The CDR3 DNA reads as TGTGCCAGCAGCTTGGTTGGCCAGAACGGTGAAAAACTGTTTTTT.

The table lists this clonotype with many counts. A read error is possible here, since a much larger clone lies one base away. The chain combines TRBV27 with TRBJ1-1; a weak D match, TRBD1 (5 bases). Trimming stripped 4 bases from V and 4 bases from J, with 10 bases between. The CDR3 sequence is 13 residues long. Germline CDR1 MNHEY, CDR2 SMNVEV (reference sequence). The CDR3 spells CASSWGLSTEAFF. DNA of the CDR3: TGTGCCAGCAGTTGGGGACTGAGCACTGAAGCTTTCTTT.

The V call is TRBV20-1, the J call TRBJ2-7; 16 nucleotides agree with TRBD2. The CDR3 totals 14 residues. CDR1 and CDR2 from the germline V gene are DFQATT and SNEGSKA (reference sequence). J lost 5 bases, V lost 3 bases, and 1 base had no gene match. The CDR3 reads CSARGLAGGNEQYF. CDR3 sequence (DNA): TGCAGTGCTAGGGGACTAGCGGGAGGGAACGAGCAGTACTTC.

The chain is built from TRBV4-1 and TRBJ1-5, with 8 bases that match TRBD1. Trimming took 1 base from V and 6 from J; bases not matched to a gene: 5. This CDR3 is 15 amino acids long. Germline lookup yields CDR1 MGHRA and CDR2 YSYEKL. The CDR3 is CASSQGAGGFQPQHF. The CDR3 DNA sequence: TGCGCCAGCAGCCAAGGGGCAGGGGGCTTTCAGCCCCAGCATTTT.

This clonotype has at least ten counts. V gene TRBV28 combines with J gene TRBJ1-4, with a possible D match to TRBD1 (6 bases). V lost 6 bases and J 8 bases, leaving 19 bases between the germline ends. Germline CDR1 is MDHEN and CDR2 is SYDVKM. The CDR3 consists of 15 residues. The CDR3 is CASSAGGREGEKLFF. DNA of the CDR3: TGTGCCAGCAGCGCCGGGGGCAGGGAAGGGGAAAAACTGTTTTTT.

This clonotype appeared a few times. The chain combines TRBV27 with TRBJ1-6; D gene unclear. The CDR3 consists of 13 residues. Germline V CDR1 and CDR2: MNHEY, SMNVEV (reference sequence). V shed 2 bases and J shed 4 bases, with 3 bases lying between them. In DNA, the CDR3 is TGTGCCAGCAGTTTACAGTATAATTCACCCCTCCACTTT. Its translation is CASSLQYNSPLHF.

This clonotype occurred many times. This chain uses TRBV18 with TRBJ1-1, with D hard to call. V was trimmed by 10 bases and J by 1 base, leaving 7 bases between them. The CDR3 sequence is 11 residues long. Germline V gene sequence: CDR1 KGHSH, CDR2 LQKENI. CDR3 sequence reads: CATLKNTEAFF. CDR3 nucleotides: TGTGCCACCTTAAAGAACACTGAAGCTTTCTTT.

As concerns this clonotype: This could be a read error, since a much larger clone is one nucleotide away. This chain joins TRBV6-2 or TRBV6-3 and TRBJ2-7; TRBD2 aligns across 8 bases. The CDR3 has 17 amino acids. Trimming removed 5 bases from V and 3 bases from J; junction bases left unmatched: 15. Germline V gene sequence: CDR1 MNHEY, CDR2 SVGEGT. CDR3 sequence (DNA): TGTGCCAGCAGTGAAGACTACAAGGTAGCGGGAATCTACGAGCAGTACTTC. Amino acids: CASSEDYKVAGIYEQYF.

The table lists this clonotype with many counts. J is TRBJ2-5 and V is TRBV12-3 or TRBV12-4; D is unclear. The CDR3 consists of 14 residues. V was clipped by 6 bases and J by 4 bases, with 15 bases between them. Written as DNA, the CDR3 is TGTGCCAGCAGCCCCCGACCGACTCCAGAGACCCAGTACTTC. Translated: CASSPRPTPETQYF.

The chain employs TRBV2 and TRBJ1-2; possible D gene TRBD1, 5 bases. V lost 5 bases and J 8 bases, leaving 15 bases between the germline ends. Per germline, CDR1 SNHLY and CDR2 FYNNEI. The CDR3 covers 13 residues. The CDR3 here is CASSYGTAWGYTF. The CDR3 nucleotides are TGTGCCAGCAGTTACGGGACCGCTTGGGGCTACACCTTC.

There are a few counts of this clonotype. The chain has TRBV6-1 and TRBJ1-1; D is uncertain. This CDR3 comprises 10 residues. CDR1 is MNHNS and CDR2 is SASEGT in the germline V gene. V gave up 5 bases and J gave up 8 bases, with 6 bases separating them. CDR3: CASSHYEAFF. For the CDR3, the DNA is TGTGCCAGCAGTCATTACGAAGCTTTCTTT.

The V gene is TRBV20-1, the J gene TRBJ2-2, with D maybe TRBD1 (5 bases). V was trimmed by 6 bases and J by 6 bases, leaving 17 bases between them. The length of the CDR3 is 14 residues. Per the germline V gene, CDR1 is DFQATT and CDR2 is SNEGSKA (reference sequence). The CDR3: CSASRVTYSGELFF. DNA for the CDR3: TGCAGTGCGAGCAGGGTTACTTACTCCGGGGAGCTGTTTTTT.

This chain links TRBV6-2 or TRBV6-3 with TRBJ1-2; D is uncertain. Deletions cut 5 bases from V and 9 bases from J, with 13 bases between. This CDR3 is 12 amino acids long. Germline loops: CDR1 MNHEY, CDR2 SVGEGT. The CDR3 loop reads CASSTDTSRYTF. CDR3 nucleotides: TGTGCCAGCAGTACAGACACGAGCCGCTACACCTTC.

About this clonotype: A junction end diverges from the germline sequence, so it may reflect a read error. V and J are TRBV29-1 and TRBJ2-5; 8 nucleotides line up with TRBD1. This CDR3 is built from 12 residues. The V gene's germline CDR1 is SQVTM and CDR2 ANQGSEA. The CDR3 coding sequence is TGCAGCGTCAGGACAGGGCAAGGGACCCAGTACTTC. Encoded protein: CSVRTGQGTQYF.

This clonotype came up a few times. V gene TRBV19 combines with J gene TRBJ2-2; perhaps TRBD1 as D (5 bases). The V end lost 6 bases, the J end lost 5 bases, and 13 bases lay between the germline ends. Germline V gene sequence: CDR1 LNHDA, CDR2 SQIVND (reference sequence). The CDR3 loop spans 14 amino acids. The CDR3 loop is CASSSWGTTGELFF. The CDR3 DNA reads as TGTGCCAGTAGCTCTTGGGGCACAACCGGGGAGCTGTTTTTT.

At least ten counts were recorded for this clonotype. The V and J genes are TRBV18 and TRBJ1-1; D not certain. Germline values: CDR1 KGHSH, CDR2 LQKENI. This CDR3 spans 14 amino acids. V was pared by 4 bases and J by 2 bases, with 11 bases between. The CDR3 nucleotides read TGTGCCAGCTCACGCGACACCTCCAACACTGAAGCTTTCTTT. This gives the protein CASSRDTSNTEAFF.

The chain is built from TRBV4-3 and TRBJ2-5, with 8 bases fitting TRBD2. Germline lookup yields CDR1 LGHNA and CDR2 YSLEER. This CDR3 has 17 residues. V trimming: 0 bases; J trimming: 4 bases; junction bases outside the gene matches: 10. As DNA, the CDR3 is TGCGCCAGCAGCCAAGAGGTCAGCGGGAGTCTGGGAGAGACCCAGTACTTC. Its translation: CASSQEVSGSLGETQYF.

This clonotype has ten or more counts. V is TRBV6-1 and J is TRBJ2-4, with TRBD2 identical over 11 bases. Germline loops: CDR1 MNHNS, CDR2 SASEGT. J gave up 0 bases and V 7 bases, and 5 bases lay outside the gene matches. This CDR3 spans 16 amino acids. The CDR3 region is CASTKTSGEAKNIQYF. The CDR3 bases are TGTGCCAGCACCAAGACTAGCGGGGAAGCCAAAAACATTCAGTACTTC.

Concerning this clonotype itself: A far larger clone is only one base removed, so a read error is likely. V usage is TRBV2 and J usage is TRBJ2-5; tentative D call: TRBD1 (6 bases). The J call is uncertain, as TRBJ2-7 better fits the DNA end. CDR1 is SNHLY, CDR2 FYNNEI, per germline. The CDR3 has 12 residues. CDR3 nucleotides: TGTGCCGGGCGGACAGAGGGCTACGAGCAGTACTTC. Amino acid sequence: CAGRTEGYEQYF.

CDR3 DNA: TGTGCCACCAGTGATTTGCCGGGGGACGAGCAGTACTTC. Translation: CATSDLPGDEQYF. This chain links TRBV24-1 with TRBJ2-7; perhaps TRBD2 as D (6 bases). This CDR3 has 13 residues. Germline CDR1 reads KGHDR; CDR2 reads SFDVKD. Between the trimmed V and J ends, which lost 0 bases and 5 bases, there was a span of 7 bases.

The chain has TRBV7-6 and TRBJ2-2; no clear D gene. V was clipped by 5 bases and J by 4 bases, with 11 bases between them. Per germline, CDR1 SGHVS and CDR2 FNYEAQ. This CDR3 is built from 14 residues. The CDR3 is CASSPEWGTGELFF. CDR3 sequence (DNA): TGTGCCAGCAGCCCCGAGTGGGGCACCGGGGAGCTGTTTTTT.

J is TRBJ2-5 and V is TRBV4-1; 7 bases match TRBD2. J gave up 3 bases and V 4 bases, and 11 bases lay outside the gene matches. Germline lookup yields CDR1 MGHRA and CDR2 YSYEKL. The CDR3 length is 16 residues. The CDR3 here is CASSPWGGSLEETQYF. The CDR3 nucleotides are TGCGCCAGCAGCCCTTGGGGGGGGTCCCTTGAAGAGACCCAGTACTTC.

This clonotype was counted only a few times. The chain couples TRBV5-8 to TRBJ1-1; D remains ambiguous. The CDR3 spans 17 residues. CDR1 is SGHTS, CDR2 YDEGEE, per germline. Trimming cost V 0 bases and J 0 bases, with 15 bases left between them. The CDR3 sequence: CASSLAMKRILNTEAFF. The CDR3 DNA follows: TGTGCCAGCAGCTTGGCGATGAAGAGAATTTTGAACACTGAAGCTTTCTTT.

This clonotype has just a few counts. J is TRBJ2-7 and V is TRBV28; D is possibly TRBD2 (5 bases). Germline loops: CDR1 MDHEN, CDR2 SYDVKM. The CDR3 runs to 15 residues. V shed 6 bases and J shed 2 bases, with 17 bases lying between them. The CDR3 nucleotides are TGTGCCAGCAGCTTGATCGGACTCGCTCCCTACGAGCAGTACTTC. This codes for CASSLIGLAPYEQYF.

The chain couples TRBV5-1 to TRBJ1-5, with TRBD1 matching 8 bases. The CDR3 loop spans 17 amino acids. V was pared by 1 base and J by 4 bases, with 10 bases of the junction left unmatched. Germline V gene sequence: CDR1 SGHRS, CDR2 YFSETQ. CDR3 in DNA: TGCGCCAGCAGCTTGCTTCAGGGGGCAGGGGGTAATCAGCCCCAGCATTTT. It codes for CASSLLQGAGGNQPQHF.

Many counts were recorded for this clonotype. The chain couples TRBV12-3 or TRBV12-4 to TRBJ2-7; TRBD2 might be the D (6 bases). Trimming took 5 bases from V and 3 from J, leaving 14 bases between them. This CDR3 region has 14 residues. The CDR3 region is CASSAGGYNYEQYF. The CDR3 DNA reads as TGTGCCAGCAGTGCCGGGGGTTACAACTACGAGCAGTACTTC.

Turning to this clonotype: This sequence may be a read error, since a much larger clone differs from it by one base. The V gene is TRBV11-2, the J gene TRBJ2-5; 8 positions match TRBD1. V shed 8 bases and J 3 bases; nucleotides not matched to a gene: 14. The CDR3 runs 16 residues. In germline, CDR1 is SGHAT, CDR2 FQNNGV. The CDR3 DNA reads as TGTGCCAGCGGCTCCCGACAGGGGTTCGGAGAAGAGACCCAGTACTTC. It yields the protein CASGSRQGFGEETQYF.

This CDR3 is CASSIRGLAGKETQYF. DNA for the CDR3: TGTGCCAGTAGTATACGGGGGCTAGCGGGTAAAGAGACCCAGTACTTC. The gene calls are TRBV19 and TRBJ2-5; 8 bases fit TRBD2. Germline V lookup: CDR1 LNHDA, CDR2 SQIVND (reference sequence). Germline trimming cut 2 bases from V and 3 bases from J; bases unmatched to any gene: 8. The CDR3 covers 16 residues.

In its sample, this clonotype was seen many times. The rearrangement links TRBV11-2 to TRBJ2-6; perhaps TRBD2 as D (5 bases). Germline V lookup: CDR1 SGHAT, CDR2 FQNNGV. The CDR3 contains 13 residues. Between the trimmed V and J ends, which lost 8 bases and 4 bases, there was a span of 9 bases. The CDR3 nucleotides read TGTGCCAGCGCCCTAGCCGGGGCCAACGTCCTGACTTTC. This translates into CASALAGANVLTF.